This T cell receptor beta chain originates from a study of shared clonotypes between healthy human individuals. Profiling relied on immunoSEQ multiplex PCR, and the TCRdb table lists in-frame clones only, not all of them. The data show around 2.1 million clones, 85% to 95% seen once. CD45RO-negative, CCR7-selected cells formed the naive CD8 fraction, which excluded terminally differentiated effector memory CD45RA+ cells. This CDR3 region has 15 residues. The germline V gene encodes CDR1 SGHDN and CDR2 FVKESK. The V end lost 2 bases, the J end lost 1 base, and 12 bases lay between the germline ends. The receptor's source is a man aged 18-30 years in good health. Some clones in this sample may be carry-over from other donors' samples. The sample consisted of naive CD8+ T cells from PBMCs. The J gene is TRBJ2-7, the V gene TRBV14; no firm D call. This CDR3 is CASSQNYPGSYEQYF. The CDR3 region has the DNA TGTGCCAGCAGCCAAAACTATCCCGGGTCCTACGAGCAGTACTTC.